Below are 2 T cell receptor beta chains sequenced from a single sample in a study of blood T cell repertoires in COVID-19. Clones were read by immunoSEQ multiplex PCR, and TCRdb kept only the in-frame ones, dropping some. The table includes some 57,000 clones, 86% detected once. The source material was peripheral blood. All receptors come from a woman at least 80 years old with acute or convalescent COVID-19.

This chain uses TRBV5-1 with TRBJ1-2; TRBD1 is a possible D gene (6 bases). V was trimmed by 1 base and J by 8 bases, leaving 15 bases between them. CDR1 and CDR2 from the germline V gene are SGHRS and YFSETQ. The CDR3 consists of 14 residues. CDR3 residues: CASSLYGGPQGYTF. CDR3 coding DNA: TGCGCCAGCAGCTTGTATGGGGGCCCCCAGGGCTACACCTTC.

The chain employs TRBV21-1 and TRBJ2-3; the table's D call, TRBD2, was not checked against the DNA. TRBV21-1 is annotated as a pseudogene. The CDR3 contains 16 residues. CDR3 loop: CASSKDTSGRPDTQYF. For the CDR3, the DNA is TGTGCCAGCAGCAAAGATACTAGCGGGAGACCAGATACGCAGTATTTT.